The clone carrying this T cell receptor beta chain came up a few times. CDR1 is SGHRS and CDR2 is YFSETQ in the germline V gene. The CDR3 length is 14 residues. The ends lost 2 bases at V and 2 bases at J; junction bases unmatched: 3. The sample comes from a study of blood T cell repertoires in COVID-19. Study summary: COVID-19 samples, acute and convalescent, were from the United States, Italy and Spain. T cells, B-cell-depleted T cells, or PBMCs supplied cDNA or gDNA.

Original processing notes: It was from reference gene primer amplification that nucleated cell counts were estimated. Produced via immunoSEQ multiplex PCR; TCRdb's table is partial and in-frame only. V and J calls and clone size are given by that table; D and trimming were obtained from the DNA. The table has about 150,000 clones, 86% seen once. The receptor was derived from a man between 65 and 79 years old with acute or convalescent COVID-19. The sample comprised peripheral blood. The chain recombines TRBV5-1 with TRBJ2-5, with 7 positions matching TRBD2. CDR3 region: CASSFQGGQETQYF. As DNA, the CDR3 is TGCGCCAGCAGCTTTCAGGGAGGGCAAGAGACCCAGTACTTC.